This T cell receptor (beta chain) is from a study of graft-versus-host responses after intestinal transplantation. Overall study: As for transplant type, recipients had multivisceral, liver-intestinal, or isolated intestinal grafts. Overall study findings and caveats: Present in recipient marrow, GvH clones included some that appeared first in ileum or blood.

Germline trimming cut 6 bases from V and 0 bases from J; bases unmatched to any gene: 5. This CDR3 is 16 amino acids long. Germline V gives CDR1 MRHNA, CDR2 SNTAGT. Only in-frame clones appear in the TCRdb table, and some are missing; sequencing was by immunoSEQ multiplex PCR. The sample includes 20,000 to 25,000 clones, around 92% of them seen just once. In its sample, this clone was seen a few times. Antigen unknown. The sample consisted of PBMCs, taken roughly 270 days after intestinal transplant. This receptor was taken from a human patient who received an intestinal transplant, so some T cells may come from the graft donor. V gene TRBV6-4 combines with J gene TRBJ2-3; 11 positions agree with TRBD2. This chain's CDR3 is CASSLLAGDSTDTQYF. In nucleotides, the CDR3 is TGTGCCAGCAGCCTACTAGCGGGAGATAGCACAGATACGCAGTATTTT.